This T cell receptor beta chain was retrieved from a study of CD8+CD57+ T cells in acquired aplastic anemia. The study's findings and limits: Patients and healthy controls showed no significant CD8+ Simpson's diversity difference. Patients and controls turned out to have roughly 30 CD8+ CDR3 sequences in common.

The TCR beta profiling, which covered VDJ combination and CDR3 sequence, was carried out using genomic DNA as the template. TCRdb reanalysed the reads using MiXCR and keeps one entry per CDR3 protein. The table records 310,000 or so distinct CDR3 sequences, roughly 59% of them present only once. V was pared by 6 bases and J by 5 bases, with 18 bases of the junction left unmatched. The germline CDR1 and CDR2 sequences are SEHNR and FQNEAQ (reference sequence). The CDR3 contains 17 residues. Patients chosen for sequencing had shown CD8+CD57+ cell expansion by flow cytometry. All participating patients were living with severe acquired aplastic anemia. Sampling of blood occurred while the patients had still received no therapy. A note on this clonotype: Its antigen remains unknown.

The clonotype was recovered from a human donor with aplastic anemia. Sequencing used sorted CD4+, CD8+, or CD8+CD57+ T cells (not recorded which) from PBMCs. V usage is TRBV7-9 and J usage is TRBJ1-1; TRBD1 matches at 7 bases. The CDR3 sequence: CASSPRQGEVGDTEAFF. CDR3 sequence (DNA): TGTGCCAGCAGTCCAAGACAGGGAGAGGTCGGAGATACTGAAGCTTTCTTT. The full variable domain, with the rest looked up from reference TRBV7-9 and TRBJ1-1, is DTGVSQNPRHKITKRGQNVTFRCDPISEHNRLYWYRQTLGQGPEFLTYFQNEAQLEKSRLLSDRFSAERPKGSFSTLEIQRTEQGDSAMYLCASSPRQGEVGDTEAFFGQGTRLTVV.